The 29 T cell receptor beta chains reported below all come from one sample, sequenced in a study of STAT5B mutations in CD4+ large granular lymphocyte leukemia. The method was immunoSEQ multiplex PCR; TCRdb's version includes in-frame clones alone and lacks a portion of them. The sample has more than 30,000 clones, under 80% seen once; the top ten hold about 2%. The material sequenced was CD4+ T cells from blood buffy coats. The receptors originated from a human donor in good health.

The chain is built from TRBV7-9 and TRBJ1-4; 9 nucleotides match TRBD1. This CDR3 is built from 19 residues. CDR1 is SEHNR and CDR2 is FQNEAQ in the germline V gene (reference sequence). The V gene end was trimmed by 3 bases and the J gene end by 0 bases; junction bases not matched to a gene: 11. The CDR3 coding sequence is TGTGCCAGCAGCTTGGGGGGCCTCCGACAGGGGGCAACTAATGAAAAACTGTTTTTT. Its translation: CASSLGGLRQGATNEKLFF.

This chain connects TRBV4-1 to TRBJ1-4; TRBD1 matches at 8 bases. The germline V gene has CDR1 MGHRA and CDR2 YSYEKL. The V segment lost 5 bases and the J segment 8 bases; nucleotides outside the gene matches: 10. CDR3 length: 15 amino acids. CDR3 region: CASSAPGQVGEKLFF. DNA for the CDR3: TGCGCCAGCAGCGCTCCGGGACAGGTCGGGGAAAAACTGTTTTTT.

The CDR3 spells CASSSTGTGFRGGQYF. The CDR3 nucleotides are TGTGCCAGCAGCTCAACCGGGACAGGTTTTCGGGGGGGGCAGTACTTC. The chain carries TRBV5-5 and TRBJ2-7, with D perhaps TRBD1 or TRBD2 (8 bases each). CDR3 length equals 16 residues. V shed 3 bases and J shed 9 bases, with 25 bases lying between them. The V gene's germline CDR1 is SGHKS and CDR2 YYEKEE (reference sequence).

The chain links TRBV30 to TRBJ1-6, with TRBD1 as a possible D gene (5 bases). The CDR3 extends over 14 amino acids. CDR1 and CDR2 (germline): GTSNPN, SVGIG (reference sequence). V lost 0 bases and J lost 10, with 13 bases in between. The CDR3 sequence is CAWSVSGAGSPLHF. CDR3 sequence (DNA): TGTGCCTGGAGTGTATCTGGGGCTGGGTCACCCCTCCACTTT.

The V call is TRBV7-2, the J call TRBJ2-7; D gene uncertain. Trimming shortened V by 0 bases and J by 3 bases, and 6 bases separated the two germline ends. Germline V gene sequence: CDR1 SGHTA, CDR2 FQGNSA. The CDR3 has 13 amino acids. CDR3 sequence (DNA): TGTGCCAGCAGCTTAGCGTTCAGCTACGAGCAGTACTTC. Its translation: CASSLAFSYEQYF. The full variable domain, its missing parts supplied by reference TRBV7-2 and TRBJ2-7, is GAGVSQSPSNKVTEKGKDVELRCDPISGHTALYWYRQSLGQGLEFLIYFQGNSAPDKSGLPSDRFSAERTGGSVSTLTIQRTQQEDSAVYLCASSLAFSYEQYFGPGTRLTVT.

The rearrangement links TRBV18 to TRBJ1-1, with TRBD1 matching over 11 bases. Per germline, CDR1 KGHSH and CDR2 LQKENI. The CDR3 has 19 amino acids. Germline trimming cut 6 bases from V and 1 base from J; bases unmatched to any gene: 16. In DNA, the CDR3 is TGTGCCAGCTCGCTACTTATGGGACAGGGGGGTCGAGGGAACACTGAAGCTTTCTTT. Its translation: CASSLLMGQGGRGNTEAFF. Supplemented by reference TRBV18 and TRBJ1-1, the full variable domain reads NAGVMQNPRHLVRRRGQEARLRCSPMKGHSHVYWYRQLPEEGLKFMVYLQKENIIDESGMPKERFSAEFPKEGPSILRIQQVVRGDSAAYFCASSLLMGQGGRGNTEAFFGQGTRLTVV.

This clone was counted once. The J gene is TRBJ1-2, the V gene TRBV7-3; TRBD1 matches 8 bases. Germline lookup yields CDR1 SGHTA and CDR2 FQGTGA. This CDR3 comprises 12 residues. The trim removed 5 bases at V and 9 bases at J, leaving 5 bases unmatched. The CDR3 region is CASSLGQGSYTF. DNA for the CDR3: TGTGCCAGCAGCCTTGGACAGGGAAGCTACACCTTC.

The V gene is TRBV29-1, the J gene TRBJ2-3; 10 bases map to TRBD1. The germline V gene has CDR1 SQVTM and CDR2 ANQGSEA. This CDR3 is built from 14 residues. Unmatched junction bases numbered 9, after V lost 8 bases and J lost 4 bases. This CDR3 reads CSTRQGALPDTQYF. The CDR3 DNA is TGCAGCACCAGACAGGGGGCATTACCAGATACGCAGTATTTT.

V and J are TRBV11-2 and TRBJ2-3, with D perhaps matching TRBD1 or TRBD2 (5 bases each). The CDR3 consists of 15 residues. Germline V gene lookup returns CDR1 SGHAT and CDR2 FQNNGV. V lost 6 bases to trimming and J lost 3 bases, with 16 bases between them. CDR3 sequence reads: CASSRVRGLTDTQYF. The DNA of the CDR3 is TGTGCCAGCAGTCGGGTTCGGGGCTTAACAGATACGCAGTATTTT.

The CDR3 DNA reads TGTGCCAGCAGTAATAACGGGATTAATTCACCCCTCCACTTT. It encodes CASSNNGINSPLHF. The chain links TRBV6-1 to TRBJ1-6, with D uncertain. The germline gives CDR1 MNHNS, CDR2 SASEGT. The V end lost 5 bases, the J end lost 6 bases, and 11 bases lay between the germline ends. The CDR3 is made up of 14 amino acids.

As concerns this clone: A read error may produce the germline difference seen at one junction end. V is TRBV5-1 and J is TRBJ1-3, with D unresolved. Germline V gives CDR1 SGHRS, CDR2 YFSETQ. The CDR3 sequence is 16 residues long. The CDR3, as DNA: TGCGCCAGCAGCGGCGGACTTCAGCGCTCTGGAAACACCATGTATTTT. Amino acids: CASSGGLQRSGNTMYF.

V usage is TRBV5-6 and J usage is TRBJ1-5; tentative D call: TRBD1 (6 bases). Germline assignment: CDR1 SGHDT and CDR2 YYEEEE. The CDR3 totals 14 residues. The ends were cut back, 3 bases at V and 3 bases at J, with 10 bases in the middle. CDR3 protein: CASSYGQINQPQHF. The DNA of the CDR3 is TGTGCCAGCAGCTACGGACAGATCAATCAGCCCCAGCATTTT. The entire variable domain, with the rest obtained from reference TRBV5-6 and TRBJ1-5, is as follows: DAGVTQSPTHLIKTRGQQVTLRCSPKSGHDTVSWYQQALGQGPQFIFQYYEEEERQRGNFPDRFSGHQFPNYSSELNVNALLLGDSALYLCASSYGQINQPQHFGDGTRLSIL.

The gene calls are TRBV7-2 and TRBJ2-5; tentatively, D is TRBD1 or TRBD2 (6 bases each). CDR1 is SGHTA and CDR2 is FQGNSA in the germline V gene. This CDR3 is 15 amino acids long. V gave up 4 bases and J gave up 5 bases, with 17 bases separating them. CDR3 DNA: TGTGCCAGCAGCTCGGCGGGACACCTGGGGGAGACCCAGTACTTC. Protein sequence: CASSSAGHLGETQYF.

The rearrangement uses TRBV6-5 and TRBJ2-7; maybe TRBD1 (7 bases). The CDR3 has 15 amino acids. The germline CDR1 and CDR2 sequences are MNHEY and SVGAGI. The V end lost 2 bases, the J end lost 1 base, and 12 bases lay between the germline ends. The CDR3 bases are TGTGCCAGCAGTTACCACAGGGGAGGTTCCTACGAGCAGTACTTC. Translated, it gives CASSYHRGGSYEQYF.

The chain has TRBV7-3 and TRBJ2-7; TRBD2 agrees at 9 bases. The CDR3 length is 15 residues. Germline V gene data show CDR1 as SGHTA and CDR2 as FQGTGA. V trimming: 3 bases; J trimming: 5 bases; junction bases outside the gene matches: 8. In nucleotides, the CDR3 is TGTGCCAGCAGCTTCGGCGGGAAGCGGGGGGACGAGCAGTACTTC. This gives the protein CASSFGGKRGDEQYF. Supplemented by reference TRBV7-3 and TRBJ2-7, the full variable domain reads GAGVSQTPSNKVTEKGKYVELRCDPISGHTALYWYRQSLGQGPEFLIYFQGTGAADDSGLPNDRFFAVRPEGSVSTLKIQRTERGDSAVYLCASSFGGKRGDEQYFGPGTRLTVT.

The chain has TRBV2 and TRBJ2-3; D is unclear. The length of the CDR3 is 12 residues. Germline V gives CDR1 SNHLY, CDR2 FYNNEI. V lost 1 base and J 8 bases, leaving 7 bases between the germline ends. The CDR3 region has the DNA TGTGCCAGCAGTGAAGGGAGTGTTACGCAGTATTTT. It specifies CASSEGSVTQYF. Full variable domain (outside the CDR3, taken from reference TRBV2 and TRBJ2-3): EPEVTQTPSHQVTQMGQEVILRCVPISNHLYFYWYRQILGQKVEFLVSFYNNEISEKSEIFDDQFSVERPDGSNFTLKIRSTKLEDSAMYFCASSEGSVTQYFGPGTRLTVL.

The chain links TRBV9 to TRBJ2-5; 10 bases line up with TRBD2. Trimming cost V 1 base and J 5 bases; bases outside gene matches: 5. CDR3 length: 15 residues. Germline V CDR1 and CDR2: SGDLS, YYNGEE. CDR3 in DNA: TGTGCCAGCAGCGTAATAGCGGGAGGAGGGGAGACCCAGTACTTC. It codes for CASSVIAGGGETQYF.

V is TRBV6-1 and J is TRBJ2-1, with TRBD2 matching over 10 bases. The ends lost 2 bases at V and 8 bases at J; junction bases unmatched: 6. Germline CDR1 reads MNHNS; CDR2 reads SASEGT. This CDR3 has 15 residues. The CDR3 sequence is CASSERPSGGDEQFF. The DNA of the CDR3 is TGTGCCAGCAGTGAAAGGCCTAGCGGGGGCGATGAGCAGTTCTTC.

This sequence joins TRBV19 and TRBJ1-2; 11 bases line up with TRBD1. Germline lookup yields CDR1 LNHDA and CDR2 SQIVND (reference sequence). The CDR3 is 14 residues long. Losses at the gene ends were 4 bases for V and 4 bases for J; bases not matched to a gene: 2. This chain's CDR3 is CASSRDRGTYGYTF. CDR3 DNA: TGTGCCAGTAGTAGGGACAGGGGGACCTATGGCTACACCTTC.

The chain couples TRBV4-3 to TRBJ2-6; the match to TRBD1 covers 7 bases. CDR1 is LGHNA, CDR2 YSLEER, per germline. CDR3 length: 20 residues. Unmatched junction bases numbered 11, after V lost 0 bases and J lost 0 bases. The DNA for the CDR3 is TGCGCCAGCAGCCAAGATCGGAATGAGGGGGCTTTCTCTGGGGCCAACGTCCTGACTTTC. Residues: CASSQDRNEGAFSGANVLTF.

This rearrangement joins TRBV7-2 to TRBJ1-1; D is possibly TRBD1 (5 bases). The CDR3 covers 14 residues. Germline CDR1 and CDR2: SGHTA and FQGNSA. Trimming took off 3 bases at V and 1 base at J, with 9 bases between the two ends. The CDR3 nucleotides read TGTGCCAGCAGCTTGGGAGACAGGAACACTGAAGCTTTCTTT. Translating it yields CASSLGDRNTEAFF.

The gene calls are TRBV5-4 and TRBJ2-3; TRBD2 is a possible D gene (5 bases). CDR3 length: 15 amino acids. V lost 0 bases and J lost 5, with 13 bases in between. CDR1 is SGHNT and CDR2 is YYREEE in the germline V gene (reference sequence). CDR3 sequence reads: CASSLGGLGKDTQYF. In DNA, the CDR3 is TGTGCCAGCAGCTTGGGAGGGTTGGGGAAAGATACGCAGTATTTT.

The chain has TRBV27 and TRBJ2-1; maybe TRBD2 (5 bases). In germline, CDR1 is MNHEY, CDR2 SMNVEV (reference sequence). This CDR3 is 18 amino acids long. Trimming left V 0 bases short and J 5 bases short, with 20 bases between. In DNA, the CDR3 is TGTGCCAGCAGTTTATCGGGCCGGTGGTCCCCCGGGGACAATGAGCAGTTCTTC. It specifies CASSLSGRWSPGDNEQFF.

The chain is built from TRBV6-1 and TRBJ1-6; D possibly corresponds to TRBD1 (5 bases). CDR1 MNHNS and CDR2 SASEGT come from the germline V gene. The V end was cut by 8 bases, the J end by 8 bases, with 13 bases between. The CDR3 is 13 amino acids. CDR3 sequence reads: CASWAREDSPLHF. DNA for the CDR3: TGTGCCAGCTGGGCCAGGGAGGATTCACCCCTCCACTTT.

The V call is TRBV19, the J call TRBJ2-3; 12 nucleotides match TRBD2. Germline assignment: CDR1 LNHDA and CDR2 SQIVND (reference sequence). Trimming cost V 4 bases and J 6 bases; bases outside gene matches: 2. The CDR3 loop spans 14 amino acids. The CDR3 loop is CASSRTSGMDTQYF. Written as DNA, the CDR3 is TGTGCCAGTAGTAGGACTAGCGGGATGGATACGCAGTATTTT.

In DNA, the CDR3 is TGTGCCAGCAGTGATGGGGCAAGAGGTCAGCCCCAGCATTTT. Translated, it gives CASSDGARGQPQHF. The genes are TRBV6-1 and TRBJ1-5, with D possibly matching TRBD1 (5 bases). CDR1 is MNHNS and CDR2 is SASEGT in the germline V gene. CDR3 length equals 14 residues. The V end was cut by 3 bases, the J end by 6 bases, with 12 bases between.

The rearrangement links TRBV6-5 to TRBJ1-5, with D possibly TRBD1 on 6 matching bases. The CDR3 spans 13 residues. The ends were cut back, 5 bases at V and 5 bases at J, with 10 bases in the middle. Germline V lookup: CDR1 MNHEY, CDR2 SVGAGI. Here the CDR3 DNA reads TGTGCCAGCAGTGACAGGATTGATCAGCCCCAGCATTTT. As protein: CASSDRIDQPQHF.

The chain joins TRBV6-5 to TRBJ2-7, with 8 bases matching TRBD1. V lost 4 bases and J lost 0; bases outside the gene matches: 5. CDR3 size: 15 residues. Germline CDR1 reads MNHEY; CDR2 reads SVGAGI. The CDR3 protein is CASSSGQVLSYEQYF. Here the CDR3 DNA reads TGTGCCAGCAGTTCGGGACAGGTGCTCTCCTACGAGCAGTACTTC.

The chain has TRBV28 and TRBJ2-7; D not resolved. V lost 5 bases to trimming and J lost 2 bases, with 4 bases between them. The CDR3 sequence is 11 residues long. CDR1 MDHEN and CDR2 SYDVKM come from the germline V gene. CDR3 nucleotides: TGTGCCAGCAGTGCCGCCTACGAGCAGTACTTC. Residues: CASSAAYEQYF. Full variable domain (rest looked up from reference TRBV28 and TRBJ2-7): DVKVTQSSRYLVKRTGEKVFLECVQDMDHENMFWYRQDPGLGLRLIYFSYDVKMKEKGDIPEGYSVSREKKERFSLILESASTNQTSMYLCASSAAYEQYFGPGTRLTVT.